This T cell receptor (beta chain) came from a study of post-analysis software for immune sequencing data. Whole-study results and caveats: Compared with controls, patients had more of about five TRBV segments, including TRBV5-6, TRBV5-1 and TRBV20-1. Samples sharing a preparation batch grouped tightly together when assessed by F measure.

The CDR3 consists of 13 residues. Germline CDR1 SGDLS, CDR2 YYNGEE. Trimming shortened V by 3 bases and J by 1 base, and 7 bases separated the two germline ends. TCR beta cDNA libraries included unique molecular identifiers. TCRdb re-derived calls from the PCR reads in MiXCR, one entry per CDR3 protein. The repertoire holds hundreds of thousands of distinct CDR3 sequences, with roughly 27% as singletons. A few counts support this clonotype. The antigen remains undetermined. The origin of this receptor is a girl aged 5-17 years with multiple sclerosis. This chain connects TRBV9 to TRBJ2-5; D not resolved. The sample consisted of blood. The CDR3 nucleotides are TGTGCCAGCAGCGAGGGTGGCCAAGAGACCCAGTACTTC. Amino acids: CASSEGGQETQYF.